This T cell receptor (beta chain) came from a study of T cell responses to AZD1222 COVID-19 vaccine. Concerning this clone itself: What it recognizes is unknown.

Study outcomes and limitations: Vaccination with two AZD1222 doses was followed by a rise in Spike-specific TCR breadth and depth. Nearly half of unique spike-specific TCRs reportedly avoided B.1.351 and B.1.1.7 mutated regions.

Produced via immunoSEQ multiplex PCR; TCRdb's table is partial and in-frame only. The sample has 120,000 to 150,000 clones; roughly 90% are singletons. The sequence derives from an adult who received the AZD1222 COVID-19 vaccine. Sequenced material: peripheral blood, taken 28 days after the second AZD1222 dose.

CDR3 bases: TGTGCCAGCAGCCACCCGAGAGAGACCCAGTACTTC. Its translation: CASSHPRETQYF. V and J are TRBV3-1 (or the pseudogene TRBV3-2) and TRBJ2-5; no definite D call. The germline V and J ends were trimmed by 3 bases and 4 bases, with 6 bases remaining between them. The CDR3 has 12 residues. CDR1 LGHDT and CDR2 YNNKEL come from the germline V gene (reference sequence).